This is a list of T cell receptor beta chains from one sample in a study of T cells in localized non-small cell lung cancer. Sequencing used immunoSEQ multiplex PCR; TCRdb keeps in-frame clones, though not all of them. The sample includes 29,000 or so clones, more than 70% of them seen just once. The input for sequencing was peripheral blood, taken before any cancer treatment. The origin of the receptors is a female donor at least 60 years old with stage III squamous cell lung carcinoma. Each CDR3 is given with its conserved first and last residue. The order of the fields is V gene, D gene, clone size, J gene, CDR3 DNA, CDR3 protein. The D gene is left open where the match is weak. The listing skips clone size in some rows; elsewhere it reads once, few, many or a size class.

>TRBV7-2|NA|once|TRBJ1-3
TGTGCCACCCGAGGAACGGCATATGGAAACACCATATATTTT
CATRGTAYGNTIYF
>TRBV29-1|NA|NA|TRBJ2-3
TGCAGCGGGGGGGTTAGCACAGATACGCAGTATTTT
CSGGVSTDTQYF
>TRBV19|NA|NA|TRBJ1-1
TGTGCCAGTAGTGTGGACAGTCCTAACACTGAAGCTTTCTTT
CASSVDSPNTEAFF
>TRBV4-1|TRBD2|NA|TRBJ2-3
TGCGCCAGCACCGAAGGGAGGCTAGCGGGGGGCCTAGGAGATACGCAGTATTTT
CASTEGRLAGGLGDTQYF
>TRBV2|NA|NA|TRBJ2-6
TGTGCCAGCAGCGAGGGGGGGGTTAGGGCCAACGTCCTGACTTTC
CASSEGGVRANVLTF
>TRBV6-5|TRBD1|NA|TRBJ1-5
TGTGCCAGCAGTCGTCTCGGGACAGGGGGTCAGCCCCAGCATTTT
CASSRLGTGGQPQHF
>TRBV30|NA|once|TRBJ1-3
TGTGCCTGGGGGGTCGGTCCTGGAAACACCATATATTTT
CAWGVGPGNTIYF
>TRBV7-2|NA|once|TRBJ2-3
TGTGCCAGCAGCCTCCATCTGGCGGGGAGGCACCCAGATACGCAGTATTTT
CASSLHLAGRHPDTQYF
>TRBV4-3|TRBD1|NA|TRBJ1-1
TGCGCCAGCAGCCAAGTGGGCTGGACAGGCGCCATGAACACTGAAGCTTTCTTT
CASSQVGWTGAMNTEAFF
>TRBV5-4|NA|NA|TRBJ2-7
TGTGCCAGCAGCCCCAACGAAGTTCTACGCGAGCAGTACTTC
CASSPNEVLREQYF
>TRBV6-5|NA|NA|TRBJ1-6
TGTGCCAGCCGAAGACAGAGAGATAATTCACCCCTCCACTTT
CASRRQRDNSPLHF
>TRBV7-9|TRBD1|NA|TRBJ1-5
TGTGCCAGCAGCCCCATATCAGGGGGCAAGGTTCAGCCCCAGCATTTT
CASSPISGGKVQPQHF
>TRBV19|TRBD1|NA|TRBJ1-4
TGTGCCAGTAGTCGCCGCGACAGGGCTGATGAAAAACTGTTTTTT
CASSRRDRADEKLFF
>TRBV10-2|NA|once|TRBJ2-5
TGCGCCAGCAGTGAGTCTCAAGAGACCCAGTACTTC
CASSESQETQYF
>TRBV5-1|TRBD2|NA|TRBJ2-1
TGCGCCAGCTCCGGACTAGCGGCTTACAATGAGCAGTTCTTC
CASSGLAAYNEQFF
>TRBV28|NA|NA|TRBJ1-2
TGTGCCAGCAGTCTTCGACAAGTAGCTAACTATGGCTACACCTTC
CASSLRQVANYGYTF
>TRBV29-1|NA|NA|TRBJ2-7
TGCAGCGCCCAGGGGCTTTCAGGGCAGGGGAGCTCCTACGAGCAGTACTTC
CSAQGLSGQGSSYEQYF
>TRBV29-1|TRBD1|NA|TRBJ2-2
TGCAGCGTTGACAAACGGACAGGGGGGATCGGGGAGCTGTTTTTT
CSVDKRTGGIGELFF
>TRBV28|NA|NA|TRBJ1-5
TGTGCCAGCAGTCCCTACCTCGGGCCCCAGCATTTT
CASSPYLGPQHF
>TRBV6-6|NA|NA|TRBJ1-6
TGTGCCAGCAGTTACTTACAGGACTATGATTCACCCCTCCACTTT
CASSYLQDYDSPLHF
>TRBV28|TRBD2|NA|TRBJ2-5
TGTGCCAGCAGTTTAGGACTAGCGGGGGGGCCTTATCAAGAGACCCAGTACTTC
CASSLGLAGGPYQETQYF
>TRBV7-9|NA|NA|TRBJ1-4
TGTGCCAGCAGCCCCGGGACACATGAAAAACTGTTTTTT
CASSPGTHEKLFF
>TRBV5-1|NA|NA|TRBJ1-2
TGCGCCAGCAAGGCAGGGTCTGGTGAGGGCTACACCTTC
CASKAGSGEGYTF
>TRBV2|NA|NA|TRBJ2-7
TGTGCCAGCAACCCGACAGACTACGAGCAGTACTTC
CASNPTDYEQYF
>TRBV15|NA|NA|TRBJ2-2
TGTGCCACCAGCAGAAATCCCCCTGGAGCTACGAACACCGGGGAGCTGTTTTTT
CATSRNPPGATNTGELFF
>TRBV10-2|TRBD2|NA|TRBJ2-5
TGCGCCAGCAGTGGACTAGCGGGGGTAGGAGAGACCCAGTACTTC
CASSGLAGVGETQYF
>TRBV7-6|NA|NA|TRBJ2-3
TGTGCCAGCAGCTTACGAAGGGGTACAGATACGCAGTATTTT
CASSLRRGTDTQYF
>TRBV5-4|TRBD1|few|TRBJ2-7
TGTGCCAGCACCGGCACAGGGGGCGCAGTTGGAAACGAGCAGTACTTC
CASTGTGGAVGNEQYF
>TRBV5-1|NA|NA|TRBJ1-5
TGCGCCAGCAGCTTGGAACCCCAGGGCCTCAATCAGCCCCAGCATTTT
CASSLEPQGLNQPQHF
>TRBV7-9|NA|NA|TRBJ2-7
TGTGCCAGCAGCTCGGTTAGAGGGAGGGGGAAAAGGTACGAGCAGTACTTC
CASSSVRGRGKRYEQYF
>TRBV25-1|NA|NA|TRBJ2-7
TGTGCCAGCAGTAGGAGAGGGGGAGCTTCCTACGAGCAGTACTTC
CASSRRGGASYEQYF
>TRBV4-1|NA|NA|TRBJ2-3
TGCGCCAGCAGCCTCCTACAGGGTGGGGCAGATACGCAGTATTTT
CASSLLQGGADTQYF
>TRBV2|NA|NA|TRBJ1-2
TGTGCCAGCAGTGAGGACAGAGGGTATGGCTACACCTTC
CASSEDRGYGYTF
>TRBV21-1|NA|NA|TRBJ2-7
TGTGCCAGCAAATCGACCGGGACTAGCGGTTACGAGCAGTACTTC
CASKSTGTSGYEQYF
>TRBV7-3|TRBD2|NA|TRBJ2-3
TGTGCCAGCAGGAACGAACTAGCGGGAGGGATAGATACGCAGTATTTT
CASRNELAGGIDTQYF